This is a list of T cell receptor beta chains from one sample in a study of PD-1 blockade in classical Hodgkin lymphoma. Libraries were prepared by immunoSEQ multiplex PCR; TCRdb keeps only in-frame clonotypes and omits some of them. The profile shows under 40,000 clones, about nine tenths of them singletons. Sequencing was done on a sample of CD4+ T cells from blood. The receptors here all came from a human donor with classical Hodgkin lymphoma. Each CDR3 is given with its conserved first and last residue. The D gene is left open where the match is weak. The size entry is marked missing in some rows and otherwise reads once, few, many or a size class.

V gene	J gene	D gene	clone size	CDR3 DNA	CDR3 protein
TRBV5-1	TRBJ1-1	NA	NA	TGCGCCAGCAGCTTGGACAGACTGAACACTGAAGCTTTCTTT	CASSLDRLNTEAFF
TRBV28	TRBJ2-3	TRBD2	NA	TGTGCCAGCAAACAGACTAGCGGGAGGGGCACAGATACGCAGTATTTT	CASKQTSGRGTDTQYF
TRBV19	TRBJ2-2	NA	NA	TGTGCCAGTAGTATACCGGGAACCGGGGAGCTGTTTTTT	CASSIPGTGELFF
TRBV28	TRBJ1-4	TRBD1	NA	TGTGCCAGCAGTCCCCGGACAGGGGAGCGGGAAAAACTGTTTTTT	CASSPRTGEREKLFF
TRBV21-1	TRBJ1-4	NA	NA	TGTGCCAGCAGCTTTCGGGCCGGACCAACAGCTAATGAAAAACTGTTTTTT	CASSFRAGPTANEKLFF
TRBV29-1	TRBJ1-1	TRBD1	NA	TGCAGCGTACCGGACAGGGGGAATATGAACACTGAAGCTTTCTTT	CSVPDRGNMNTEAFF
TRBV9	TRBJ1-5	TRBD1	once	TGTGCCAGCAGCGCCCGGGGGACAGATCAGCCCCAGCATTTT	CASSARGTDQPQHF
TRBV27	TRBJ2-1	NA	NA	TGTGCCAGCAGTGAACGAGTGCGGGCGTCGGGCAATGAGCAGTTCTTC	CASSERVRASGNEQFF
TRBV5-1	TRBJ1-4	TRBD1	NA	TGCGCCAGCAGCTTCCAGGGGGCAACTAATGAAAAACTGTTTTTT	CASSFQGATNEKLFF
TRBV29-1	TRBJ2-3	TRBD2	once	TGCAGCGTTGGTAGCTCCCGGCGGGAGATTACGCAGTATTTT	CSVGSSRREITQYF
TRBV5-1	TRBJ1-2	NA	few	TGCGCCAGCAGCTTGTACGACGTAGGCTACACCTTC	CASSLYDVGYTF
TRBV5-1	TRBJ2-1	NA	NA	TGCGCCAGCAGCTTTAACAGCCTGACCTACAATGAGCAGTTCTTC	CASSFNSLTYNEQFF
TRBV5-1	TRBJ2-5	NA	NA	TGCGCCAGCAGCGCCCAGTACCAAGAGACCCAGTACTTC	CASSAQYQETQYF
TRBV29-1	TRBJ1-1	NA	NA	TGCAGCGTGGGGGAAGGACAGCTGAACACTGAAGCTTTCTTT	CSVGEGQLNTEAFF
TRBV5-1	TRBJ2-3	TRBD2	NA	TGCGCCAGCAGCTTGGCCGGCGGGAGCGGCACAGATACGCAGTATTTT	CASSLAGGSGTDTQYF
TRBV2	TRBJ1-1	NA	once	TGTGCCAGCAGTGATGGCAGGGCGAACACTGAAGCTTTCTTT	CASSDGRANTEAFF
TRBV9	TRBJ2-7	TRBD2	NA	TGTGCCAGCAGCGTTGCCTCCGGGACTAGCGGAAGCTACGAGCAGTACTTC	CASSVASGTSGSYEQYF
TRBV25-1	TRBJ2-1	TRBD2	NA	TGTGCCAGCAGGGGAGCGGGAGGGCCAAACAATGAGCAGTTCTTC	CASRGAGGPNNEQFF
TRBV7-9	TRBJ2-7	NA	NA	TGTGCCAGCAGCTACCAGACAGGACAATACGAGCAGTACTTC	CASSYQTGQYEQYF
TRBV9	TRBJ2-2	NA	NA	TGTGCCAGCAGCGTAGGGCCTGACGGGACCGGGGAGCTGTTTTTT	CASSVGPDGTGELFF
TRBV5-1	TRBJ2-3	NA	NA	TGCGCCAGCAGCTTGAATGAAGATACGCAGTATTTT	CASSLNEDTQYF
TRBV28	TRBJ2-3	NA	NA	TGTGCCAGCAGTTTAGTTAACGTGCCCACAGATACGCAGTATTTT	CASSLVNVPTDTQYF
TRBV2	TRBJ2-1	NA	NA	TGTGCCAGCAGCTTCGCGGGGCGGCACAATGAGCAGTTCTTC	CASSFAGRHNEQFF
TRBV11-2	TRBJ1-4	NA	NA	TGTGCCAGCAGCTTATCCCGCGGCGCTTTAGAAAAACTGTTTTTT	CASSLSRGALEKLFF
TRBV5-5	TRBJ2-5	TRBD2	NA	TGTGCCAGCAGCTTAACCGGGACTAGCGCTTCGGGCCTACAGTACTTC	CASSLTGTSASGLQYF
TRBV19	TRBJ2-1	TRBD1	NA	TGTGCCAGTAGTATAGATAACAGGGGGCCGGATGAGCAGTTCTTC	CASSIDNRGPDEQFF
TRBV7-2	TRBJ1-5	NA	NA	TGTGCCAGCAGCTTAGGGAGGATTCAGCCCCAGCATTTT	CASSLGRIQPQHF
TRBV7-9	TRBJ2-1	NA	NA	TGTGCCAGCAGCGGCTCCGGGATTGAGCAGTTCTTC	CASSGSGIEQFF
TRBV7-3	TRBJ2-3	TRBD2	NA	TGTGCCAGCAGCTTAAGCGGGAGGGCCGCAGATACGCAGTATTTT	CASSLSGRAADTQYF
TRBV19	TRBJ1-4	NA	NA	TGTGCCAGTAGTATAGTCCCGACTGAGACTGCCGCTAATGAAAAACTGTTTTTT	CASSIVPTETAANEKLFF
TRBV5-1	TRBJ2-1	NA	NA	TGCGCCAGCAGCCCGGGGGCGAGCGAAACCTCCAATGAGCAGTTCTTC	CASSPGASETSNEQFF
TRBV19	TRBJ2-1	NA	NA	TGTGCCAGTAGAGGCGCTATTGCAAGTGGGTACAATGAGCAGTTCTTC	CASRGAIASGYNEQFF
TRBV23-1	TRBJ2-1	TRBD1	NA	TGCGCCAGCAGTCCGCTCGGGAAGGGGGCACTTTACTACAATGAGCAGTTCTTC	CASSPLGKGALYYNEQFF
TRBV2	TRBJ2-3	NA	NA	TGTGCCAGCAGTCTGGGACTTGGAGATACGCAGTATTTT	CASSLGLGDTQYF
TRBV19	TRBJ1-1	TRBD1	NA	TGTGCCAGTAGTACAGGACAGGTTATGAACACTGAAGCTTTCTTT	CASSTGQVMNTEAFF
TRBV2	TRBJ2-3	TRBD2	once	TGTGCCAGCATCCGAGGACTAGGAAACACAGATACGCAGTATTTT	CASIRGLGNTDTQYF
TRBV11-2	TRBJ2-2	TRBD1	NA	TGTGCCAGCAGCCCAAGGGGACAGGGGTTAACCGGGGAGCTGTTTTTT	CASSPRGQGLTGELFF
TRBV7-2	TRBJ1-2	NA	once	TGTGCCAGCAGCTTAGCGGGGTATGGCTACACCTTC	CASSLAGYGYTF
TRBV5-8	TRBJ1-1	NA	NA	TGTGCCAGCAGCCCAAATGGGGTGCTGAGCACTGAAGCTTTCTTT	CASSPNGVLSTEAFF
TRBV19	TRBJ2-7	TRBD2	NA	TGTGCCAGTAGTCCAGGGGGGACTAGCCCTCCTTACGAGCAGTACTTC	CASSPGGTSPPYEQYF
TRBV5-6	TRBJ1-1	NA	NA	TGTGCCAGCAGCTCCTTTAGGTACGAGGTGGAGAACACTGAAGCTTTCTTT	CASSSFRYEVENTEAFF
TRBV5-1	TRBJ1-2	NA	NA	TGCGCCAGCAACGAGGGACCTGGCTATGGCTACACCTTC	CASNEGPGYGYTF
TRBV25-1	TRBJ2-1	NA	NA	TGTGCCAGCAGGATCAGAGCGGGCGGTGAGCAGTTCTTC	CASRIRAGGEQFF
TRBV28	TRBJ2-1	TRBD2	NA	TGTGCCAGCAGTTTGAAGCTCGGAGCTAGCGGCTACAATGAGCAGTTCTTC	CASSLKLGASGYNEQFF
TRBV4-1	TRBJ1-2	TRBD1	few	TGCGCCAGCAGCCAAGAAACAGGGGCCAACTATGGCTACACCTTC	CASSQETGANYGYTF